Listed here are 13 T cell receptor beta chains from one sample, sequenced in a study of T cells in Graves' hyperthyroidism and ophthalmopathy. Template material for amplifying TCR beta CDR3 regions consisted of RNA transcripts. First-round RT-PCR with HTBI primers amplified the TCR CDR3 region. TCRdb called the multiplex PCR reads again in MiXCR, with one record for every CDR3 protein. Of around 690,000 distinct CDR3 sequences listed, roughly 17% are singletons. Input material: blood. Source of these receptors: a man aged 50 or older with Graves' hyperthyroidism.

This clonotype was seen ten or more times. The rearrangement joins TRBV12-3 or TRBV12-4 to TRBJ2-3, with TRBD1 as a possible D gene (5 bases). Trimming removed 4 bases from V and 4 bases from J, with 15 bases in between. This CDR3 is 15 amino acids long. The CDR3 region has the DNA TGTGCCAGCAGTTCGCAGGGTGGATTTGCAGATACGCAGTATTTT. Amino acids: CASSSQGGFADTQYF.

This clonotype appeared many times. The V gene is TRBV28, the J gene TRBJ1-5; 9 nucleotides agree with TRBD1. Germline V gene lookup returns CDR1 MDHEN and CDR2 SYDVKM. The V and J ends lost 5 bases and 7 bases, in that order; junction bases with no gene match: 9. This CDR3 spans 15 amino acids. CDR3 in DNA: TGTGCCAGCAGTCCAACAACAGGGGGCGTCCAGCCCCAGCATTTT. It encodes CASSPTTGGVQPQHF.

The table lists this clonotype with a few counts. V gene TRBV5-1 combines with J gene TRBJ1-5, with D tentatively TRBD1 (6 bases). There are 15 residues in the CDR3. Between the trimmed V and J ends, which lost 1 base and 4 bases, there was a span of 12 bases. CDR1 is SGHRS and CDR2 is YFSETQ in the germline V gene. As DNA, the CDR3 is TGCGCCAGCAGCTTGACAGGGATCGATAATCAGCCCCAGCATTTT. Protein: CASSLTGIDNQPQHF.

This clonotype was counted ten times or more. The J gene is TRBJ2-5, the V gene TRBV11-2; the D gene is possibly TRBD2 (5 bases). V lost 1 base to trimming and J lost 1 base, with 7 bases between them. The CDR3 runs to 14 residues. The germline gives CDR1 SGHAT, CDR2 FQNNGV. CDR3 in amino acids: CASSLGLPQETQYF. The CDR3 region has the DNA TGTGCCAGCAGCTTAGGACTACCCCAAGAGACCCAGTACTTC.

This clonotype was recorded at least ten times. This chain links TRBV28 with TRBJ1-2; D is unclear. CDR1 is MDHEN, CDR2 SYDVKM, per germline. This CDR3 is 13 amino acids long. The V end was cut by 6 bases, the J end by 0 bases, with 8 bases between. The CDR3 DNA follows: TGTGCCAGCAGACCACTTCCTAACTATGGCTACACCTTC. Translated: CASRPLPNYGYTF.

This clonotype was recorded many times. The chain carries TRBV7-9 and TRBJ2-7, with 8 bases lining up with TRBD2. Germline V CDR1 and CDR2: SEHNR, FQNEAQ (reference sequence). Trimming removed 5 bases from V and 6 bases from J; junction bases left unmatched: 15. There are 16 residues in the CDR3. DNA for the CDR3: TGTGCCAGCAGCCCCTCCGGTCGGCGGGAGGAAGCCGAGCAGTACTTC. Protein product: CASSPSGRREEAEQYF.

In its sample, this clonotype was seen many times. J is TRBJ2-7 and V is TRBV30; 7 bases map to TRBD1. Germline CDR1 GTSNPN, CDR2 SVGIG (reference sequence). The CDR3 loop spans 13 amino acids. V shed 3 bases and J 1 base; nucleotides not matched to a gene: 3. Here the CDR3 DNA reads TGTGCCTGGAGAAGGGGGCCGTCCTACGAGCAGTACTTC. Translating gives CAWRRGPSYEQYF.

The chain carries TRBV5-8 and TRBJ2-7, with 10 bases aligning to TRBD2. Germline V gene sequence: CDR1 SGHTS, CDR2 YDEGEE. V was clipped by 2 bases and J by 0 bases; unmatched bases: 14. The CDR3 has 19 amino acids. The CDR3 loop reads CASSLEAKPSGRISYEQYF. For the CDR3, the DNA is TGTGCCAGCAGCTTAGAGGCTAAACCTAGCGGGAGAATCTCCTACGAGCAGTACTTC.

The chain joins TRBV20-1 to TRBJ2-2, with D unresolved. The CDR3 runs 11 residues. Germline V gives CDR1 DFQATT, CDR2 SNEGSKA (reference sequence). V lost 3 bases and J lost 7, with 6 bases in between. CDR3 region: CSASPSGELFF. DNA of the CDR3: TGCAGTGCTAGCCCCAGCGGGGAGCTGTTTTTT.

This clonotype was found many times. This chain joins TRBV9 and TRBJ2-7; TRBD2 matches at 9 bases. After removal of 3 bases from V and 0 bases from J, the junction contained 4 bases not matched to a gene. Looked up from germline, CDR1 is SGDLS and CDR2 is YYNGEE. The CDR3 extends over 15 amino acids. CDR3 sequence: CASSALAGNSYEQYF. Here the CDR3 DNA reads TGTGCCAGCAGCGCTCTAGCGGGAAACTCCTACGAGCAGTACTTC.

This clonotype was recorded at least ten times. The V call is TRBV2, the J call TRBJ1-2, with D unresolved. The CDR3 spans 13 residues. CDR1 and CDR2 (germline): SNHLY, FYNNEI. V was shortened by 3 bases and J by 2 bases, with 7 bases between the two germline ends. The CDR3 sequence: CASSDNRNYGYTF. DNA for the CDR3: TGTGCCAGCAGTGACAACAGAAACTATGGCTACACCTTC.

This clonotype came up many times. The chain employs TRBV2 and TRBJ2-1, with unresolved D. There are 14 residues in the CDR3. Germline CDR1 reads SNHLY; CDR2 reads FYNNEI. V lost 3 bases to trimming and J lost 0 bases, with 6 bases between them. The CDR3 coding sequence is TGTGCCAGCAGTGACACCACCTCCTACAATGAGCAGTTCTTC. Translated: CASSDTTSYNEQFF. Variable domain in full (rest from reference TRBV2 and TRBJ2-1): EPEVTQTPSHQVTQMGQEVILRCVPISNHLYFYWYRQILGQKVEFLVSFYNNEISEKSEIFDDQFSVERPDGSNFTLKIRSTKLEDSAMYFCASSDTTSYNEQFFGPGTRLTVL.

As for this clonotype: Germline and junction disagree at one end, which may indicate a read error. V is TRBV7-2 and J is TRBJ2-7; 7 positions match TRBD2. The CDR3 covers 18 residues. Germline CDR1 is SGHTA and CDR2 is FQGNSA. The CDR3 sequence: CASSLPPSLSGLSYELYF. In nucleotides, the CDR3 is TGTGCCAGCAGCCTACCCCCCTCCCTTAGCGGGCTCTCCTACGAGCTGTACTTC.